This TCR beta chain was documented in a study of T cells in Graves' hyperthyroidism and ophthalmopathy. RNA transcripts were the template for amplifying TCR beta CDR3 regions. HTBI primers drove first-round RT-PCR of the TCR CDR3. TCRdb re-called the multiplex PCR reads with MiXCR, one entry per CDR3 protein. Found here are 550,000 to 800,000 distinct CDR3 sequences, approximately 16% of them singletons; the top ten hold over 7.5%. Many counts were recorded for this clonotype. This TCR was recovered from a man in his late teens or twenties with Graves' hyperthyroidism. The specimen was blood.

DNA for the CDR3: TGTGCCAGCAGCGACCGACAGGGGCCCTCCCGGGAAAAACTGTTTTTT. Protein sequence: CASSDRQGPSREKLFF. The chain carries TRBV28 and TRBJ1-4; 8 nucleotides align to TRBD1. From germline, CDR1 is MDHEN and CDR2 SYDVKM. Germline trimming cut 6 bases from V and 8 bases from J; bases unmatched to any gene: 14. CDR3 length equals 16 residues.